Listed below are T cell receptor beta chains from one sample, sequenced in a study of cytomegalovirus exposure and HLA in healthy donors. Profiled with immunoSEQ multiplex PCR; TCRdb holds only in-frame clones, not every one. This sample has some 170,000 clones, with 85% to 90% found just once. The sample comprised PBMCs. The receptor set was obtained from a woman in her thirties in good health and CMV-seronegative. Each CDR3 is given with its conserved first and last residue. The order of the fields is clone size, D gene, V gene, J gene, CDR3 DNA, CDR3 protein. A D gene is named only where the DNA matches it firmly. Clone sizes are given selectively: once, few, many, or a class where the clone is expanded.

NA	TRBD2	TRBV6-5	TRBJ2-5	TGTGCCAGCGCGGGGGGCCTACAACAACAAGAGACCCAGTACTTC	CASAGGLQQQETQYF
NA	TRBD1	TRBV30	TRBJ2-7	TGTGCCTGGAGACCCGGGACAGGGACCTCCTACGAGCAGTACTTC	CAWRPGTGTSYEQYF
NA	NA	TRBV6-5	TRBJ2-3	TGTGCCAGCAGTTACGCACAGGGAACAGATACGCAGTATTTT	CASSYAQGTDTQYF
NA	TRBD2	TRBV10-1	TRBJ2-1	TGCGCCAGCAGTTTTACGGGGGGTAGCTCCTACAATGAGCAGTTCTTC	CASSFTGGSSYNEQFF
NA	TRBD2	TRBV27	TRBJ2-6	TGTGCCAGCAGCGTTTATTTCGGGGCGGGGGGTGGGGCCAACGTCCTGACTTTC	CASSVYFGAGGGANVLTF
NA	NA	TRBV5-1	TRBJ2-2	TGCGCCAGCAGCTCGAGTCCAGGGACCGGGGAGCTGTTTTTT	CASSSSPGTGELFF
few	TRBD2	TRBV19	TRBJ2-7	TGTGCCAGTAGTCCAACTAGCGTGCACTACGAGCAGTACTTC	CASSPTSVHYEQYF
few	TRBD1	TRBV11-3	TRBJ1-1	TGTGCCAGCAGCCCGGGACAGGGGGCGGGGAACACTGAAGCTTTCTTT	CASSPGQGAGNTEAFF
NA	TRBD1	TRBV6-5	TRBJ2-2	TGTGCCAGCAGCCGCGACAGGGGGCTAGCCGGGGAGCTGTTTTTT	CASSRDRGLAGELFF
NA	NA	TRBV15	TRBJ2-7	TGTGCCACCAGCAGAGATTTGCGGTTTGCCTACGAGCAGTACTTC	CATSRDLRFAYEQYF
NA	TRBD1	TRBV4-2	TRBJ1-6	TGTGCCAGCAGCCAAGGGGCGAAGGGACAGCTAAATTCACCCCTCCACTTT	CASSQGAKGQLNSPLHF
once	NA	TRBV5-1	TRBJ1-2	TGCGCCAGCAGCTTTAGTCCAGACAAAAACTCTGACTACACCTTC	CASSFSPDKNSDYTF
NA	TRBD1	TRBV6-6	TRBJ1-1	TGTGCCAGCGAGACAGGGACGTTGAACACTGAAGCTTTCTTT	CASETGTLNTEAFF
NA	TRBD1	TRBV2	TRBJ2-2	TGTGCCAGCAGCGGGACAGGGGGCATCGGGGAGCTGTTTTTT	CASSGTGGIGELFF
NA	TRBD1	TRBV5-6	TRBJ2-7	TGTGCCAGCGCGACAGGGCCTGGAGAGCAGTACTTC	CASATGPGEQYF
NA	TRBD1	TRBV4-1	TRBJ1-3	TGCGCCAGCAGCCAACTGCAAGACAGGGGCCTACGACACTCTGGAAACACCATATATTTT	CASSQLQDRGLRHSGNTIYF
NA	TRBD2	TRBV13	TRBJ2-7	TGTGCCAGCAGCGCCAGCGGGGGTTTCTACGAGCAGTACTTC	CASSASGGFYEQYF
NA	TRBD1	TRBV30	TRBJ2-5	TGTGCCTGGAGTACAGGGGTAGAGACCCAGTACTTC	CAWSTGVETQYF
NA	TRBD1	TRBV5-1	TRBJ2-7	TGCGCCAGCAGCTTTCGGACAGGAGCCTACGAGCAGTACTTC	CASSFRTGAYEQYF
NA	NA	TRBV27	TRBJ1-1	TGTGCCAGCAGGACTTTGAACACTGAAGCTTTCTTT	CASRTLNTEAFF
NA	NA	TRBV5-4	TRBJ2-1	TGTGCCAGCTCCAAAGGGACTGACTACAATGAGCAGTTCTTC	CASSKGTDYNEQFF
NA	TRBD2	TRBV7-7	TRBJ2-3	TGTGCTAGCAGCTTAGGCGGGGGAACCACAGATACGCAGTATTTT	CASSLGGGTTDTQYF
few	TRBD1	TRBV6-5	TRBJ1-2	TGTGCCACACCGACAGGGGATATTGGCTACACCTTC	CATPTGDIGYTF
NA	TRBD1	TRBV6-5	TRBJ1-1	TGTGCCAGCAGTTACGACAGGGGGGGACGGGTCGCTGAAGCTTTCTTT	CASSYDRGGRVAEAFF
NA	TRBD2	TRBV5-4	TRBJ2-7	TGTGCCAGCAGCGACTACCTAGCGGGGGGCTACGAGCAGTACTTC	CASSDYLAGGYEQYF
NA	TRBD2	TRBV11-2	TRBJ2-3	TGTGCCCGGAGCGGGGGGGTAACAGATACGCAGTATTTT	CARSGGVTDTQYF
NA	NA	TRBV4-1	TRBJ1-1	TGCGCCAGCAGCCGCCTACAGGGTCTCACTGAAGCTTTCTTT	CASSRLQGLTEAFF
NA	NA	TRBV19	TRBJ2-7	TGTGCCAGTAGTATAGCTGCGACAGCGAGCTCCTACGAGCAGTACTTC	CASSIAATASSYEQYF
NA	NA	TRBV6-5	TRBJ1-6	TGTGCCAGCAGCAGCCAGGGGAATTCACCCCTCCACTTT	CASSSQGNSPLHF
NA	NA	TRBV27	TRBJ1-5	TGTGAGGGGATGAGCAATCAGCCCCAGCATTTT	CEGMSNQPQHF
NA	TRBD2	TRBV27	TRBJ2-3	TGTGCCAGCAGTTTATCCCTTAGCGGGGCCACAGATACGCAGTATTTT	CASSLSLSGATDTQYF
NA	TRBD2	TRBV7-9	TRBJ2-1	TGTGCCAGCAGCCCGTCTGTGGCGGGGGTACACAATGAGCAGTTCTTC	CASSPSVAGVHNEQFF
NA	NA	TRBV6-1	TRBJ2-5	TGTGCCAGCAGTGGTGGGTTGACATCGTACCAAGAGACCCAGTACTTC	CASSGGLTSYQETQYF